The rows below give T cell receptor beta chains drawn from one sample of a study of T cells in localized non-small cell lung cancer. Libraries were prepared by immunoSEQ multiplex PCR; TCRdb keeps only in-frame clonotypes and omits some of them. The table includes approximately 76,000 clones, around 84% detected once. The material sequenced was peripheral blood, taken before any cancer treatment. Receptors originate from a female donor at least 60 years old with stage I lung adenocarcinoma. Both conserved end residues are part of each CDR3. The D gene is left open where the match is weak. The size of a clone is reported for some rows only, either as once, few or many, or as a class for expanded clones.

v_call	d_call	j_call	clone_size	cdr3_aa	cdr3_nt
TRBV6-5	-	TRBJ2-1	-	CASSSRVYNEQFF	TGTGCCAGCAGTTCGCGGGTATACAATGAGCAGTTCTTC
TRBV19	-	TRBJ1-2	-	CASSIDAGPYGYTF	TGTGCCAGTAGTATAGACGCCGGTCCTTATGGCTACACCTTC
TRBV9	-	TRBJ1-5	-	CASSPLPQGQPQHF	TGTGCCAGCAGCCCCCTCCCTCAAGGCCAGCCCCAGCATTTT
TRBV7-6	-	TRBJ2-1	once	CASSLSGGRHNEQFF	TGTGCCAGCAGCTTAAGCGGCGGGCGGCACAATGAGCAGTTCTTC
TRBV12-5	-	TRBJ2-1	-	CASGLVGAGGAQNEQFF	TGTGCTAGTGGTTTGGTAGGTGCAGGGGGGGCACAAAATGAGCAGTTCTTC
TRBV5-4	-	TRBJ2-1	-	CASSLGGGRNEQFF	TGTGCCAGCAGTTTGGGAGGGGGTCGCAATGAGCAGTTCTTC
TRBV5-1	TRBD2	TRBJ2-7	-	CASSTGLVTYEQYF	TGCGCCAGCAGCACGGGACTAGTCACCTACGAGCAGTACTTC
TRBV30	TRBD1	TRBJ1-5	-	CAFRTGTGEYSNQPQHF	TGTGCCTTTCGTACCGGGACAGGGGAATATAGCAATCAGCCCCAGCATTTT
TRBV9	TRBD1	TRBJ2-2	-	CASSEQGQGPGELFF	TGTGCCAGCAGCGAACAGGGACAGGGTCCCGGGGAGCTGTTTTTT
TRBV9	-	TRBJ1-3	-	CASSVAPRVTGNTIYF	TGTGCCAGCAGCGTAGCGCCCAGGGTAACGGGAAACACCATATATTTT
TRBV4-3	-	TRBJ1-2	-	CASSQDLRAKGLYGYTF	TGCGCCAGCAGCCAAGATCTACGGGCAAAGGGGCTCTATGGCTACACCTTC
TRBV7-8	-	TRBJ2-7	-	CASSLNPPGNEQYF	TGTGCCAGCAGCTTAAACCCCCCCGGAAACGAGCAGTACTTC
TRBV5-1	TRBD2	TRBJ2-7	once	CASSSAGGGFYEQYF	TGCGCCAGCAGCTCGGCGGGCGGGGGGTTCTACGAGCAGTACTTC
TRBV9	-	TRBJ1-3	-	CASSVAGGPYSGNTIYF	TGTGCCAGCAGCGTAGCTGGAGGCCCATACTCTGGAAACACCATATATTTT
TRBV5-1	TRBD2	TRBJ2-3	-	CASSSEGLAVYTDTQYF	TGCGCCAGCAGCTCCGAAGGACTAGCGGTTTACACAGATACGCAGTATTTT
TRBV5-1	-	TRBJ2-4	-	CASSTGITLAKNIQYF	TGCGCCAGCAGCACCGGGATTACTTTAGCCAAAAACATTCAGTACTTC